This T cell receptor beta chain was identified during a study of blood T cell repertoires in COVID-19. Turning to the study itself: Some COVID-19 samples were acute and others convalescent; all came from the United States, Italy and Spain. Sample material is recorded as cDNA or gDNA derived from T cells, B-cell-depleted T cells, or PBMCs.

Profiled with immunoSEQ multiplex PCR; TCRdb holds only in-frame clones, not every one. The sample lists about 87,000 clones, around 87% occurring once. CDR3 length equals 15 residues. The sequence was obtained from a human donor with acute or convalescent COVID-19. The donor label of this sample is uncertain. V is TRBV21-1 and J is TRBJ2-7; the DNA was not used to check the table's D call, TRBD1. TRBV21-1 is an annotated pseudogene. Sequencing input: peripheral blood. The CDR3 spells CASSRDRGPSYEQYF. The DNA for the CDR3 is TGTGCCAGCAGTCGGGACAGGGGTCCCTCCTACGAGCAGTACTTC.